These 17 T cell receptor beta chains came from one sample sequenced in a study of response to subunit inactivated influenza vaccine. TCRdb processed the RT-PCR reads anew with MiXCR; each CDR3 protein has one entry. Of almost 600,000 distinct CDR3 sequences in the sample, roughly 15% were seen once. Sequencing used PBMCs from blood, obtained 11 to 12 days after vaccination. All receptors come from a man aged 45-60 years who received an inactivated influenza vaccine.

The chain joins TRBV4-1 to TRBJ2-7; D is uncertain. The CDR3 contains 15 residues. The V gene's germline CDR1 is MGHRA and CDR2 YSYEKL. V lost 0 bases, J lost 3 bases, and 12 bases lay in between. CDR3 amino acids: CASSQDLAPGYEQYF. DNA for the CDR3: TGCGCCAGCAGCCAAGATTTAGCTCCAGGCTACGAGCAGTACTTC.

This clonotype was counted only a few times. The rearrangement links TRBV12-3 or TRBV12-4 to TRBJ2-7; 7 nucleotides match TRBD1. The CDR3 contains 15 residues. After removal of 5 bases from V and 2 bases from J, the junction contained 9 bases not matched to a gene. CDR3 bases: TGTGCCAGCAGTCCGGGACAGTTAAAACCCTACGAGCAGTACTTC. Amino acids: CASSPGQLKPYEQYF.

The table lists this clonotype with many counts. This chain connects TRBV29-1 to TRBJ2-3; TRBD2 matches 13 bases. Unmatched junction bases numbered 13, after V lost 7 bases and J lost 6 bases. The CDR3 is 16 residues long. Germline lookup yields CDR1 SQVTM and CDR2 ANQGSEA. CDR3 loop: CSAGKRLAGGSDTQYF. The CDR3 region has the DNA TGCAGCGCCGGAAAACGACTAGCGGGAGGATCGGATACGCAGTATTTT.

This clonotype was seen a handful of times. The CDR3 DNA reads as TGTGCCAGCAGCCTTTTGGGGCCCGAGACCCAGTACTTC. Encoded protein: CASSLLGPETQYF. The chain recombines TRBV5-6 with TRBJ2-5; tentative D call: TRBD1 (5 bases). Germline CDR1 reads SGHDT; CDR2 reads YYEEEE. Between the trimmed V and J ends, which lost 4 bases and 5 bases, there was a span of 12 bases. The CDR3 runs to 13 residues.

This clonotype was seen ten or more times. At one end the junction does not follow the germline gene, possibly because of a read error. The chain carries TRBV7-9 and TRBJ2-7, with D maybe TRBD1 (6 bases). This CDR3 region has 12 residues. From germline, CDR1 is SEHNR and CDR2 FQNEAQ (reference sequence). In nucleotides, the CDR3 is TGTGCCAGCAGCTTAGGGACAGAAGCCCTGAAATTC. Encoded protein: CASSLGTEALKF.

This clonotype has more than one count but fewer than ten. The rearrangement links TRBV28 to TRBJ2-3, with D possibly called TRBD1 or TRBD2 (5 bases each). Trimming cost V 2 bases and J 1 base, with 10 bases left between them. The CDR3 has 15 residues. Germline V gene sequence: CDR1 MDHEN, CDR2 SYDVKM. The CDR3 sequence is CASSLMGVRTDTQYF. The CDR3 coding sequence is TGTGCCAGCAGTTTAATGGGGGTCCGCACAGATACGCAGTATTTT.

This clonotype was seen only a few times. The chain couples TRBV3-1 to TRBJ2-2; 7 nucleotides agree with TRBD2. Trimming took 4 bases from V and 2 from J; bases not matched to a gene: 1. The CDR3 loop spans 14 amino acids. Germline V gene lookup returns CDR1 LGHDT and CDR2 YNNKEL (reference sequence). The CDR3 sequence is CASSRDYNTGELFF. As DNA, the CDR3 is TGTGCCAGCAGCCGGGACTACAACACCGGGGAGCTGTTTTTT.

V is TRBV20-1 and J is TRBJ2-1; TRBD2 might be the D (5 bases). Trimming shortened V by 0 bases and J by 10 bases, and 16 bases separated the two germline ends. Germline CDR1 reads DFQATT; CDR2 reads SNEGSKA (reference sequence). The CDR3 totals 14 residues. CDR3: CSARERDHPKEQFF. The CDR3 DNA follows: TGCAGTGCTAGAGAACGGGATCATCCTAAGGAGCAGTTCTTC.

Only a few counts were recorded for this clonotype. This rearrangement joins TRBV4-2 to TRBJ2-2; D is possibly TRBD1 (6 bases). Germline V gene data show CDR1 as LGHNA and CDR2 as YNFKEQ. The CDR3 has 16 amino acids. V gave up 1 base and J gave up 6 bases, with 15 bases separating them. CDR3 amino acids: CASSQAETGFAGELFF. CDR3 DNA sequence: TGTGCCAGCAGCCAAGCCGAGACAGGCTTTGCCGGGGAGCTGTTTTTT.

About this clonotype: Germline and junction disagree at one end, which may indicate a read error. The rearrangement joins TRBV30 to TRBJ1-1; D possibly corresponds to TRBD1 (5 bases). There are 12 residues in the CDR3. Germline V CDR1 and CDR2: GTSNPN, SVGIG (reference sequence). Here the CDR3 reads CGGGGRNTEAFF. DNA for the CDR3: TGCGGTGGGGGGGGTAGGAACACTGAAGCTTTCTTT.

V and J are TRBV28 and TRBJ2-7; no definite D call. The CDR3 totals 14 residues. V lost 5 bases, J lost 3 bases, and 14 bases lay in between. Germline CDR1 reads MDHEN; CDR2 reads SYDVKM. For the CDR3, the DNA is TGTGCCAGCAGTGGGCCCCCCCACCACTACGAGCAGTACTTC. Translation: CASSGPPHHYEQYF.

This clonotype was detected only a few times. V usage is TRBV3-1 and J usage is TRBJ2-7; 9 positions match TRBD1. Trimming cost V 4 bases and J 5 bases; bases outside gene matches: 9. From germline, CDR1 is LGHDT and CDR2 YNNKEL (reference sequence). The CDR3 is 15 amino acids. The CDR3 loop is CASSPQGTGYHEQYF. DNA for the CDR3: TGTGCCAGCAGCCCCCAGGGGACAGGGTACCACGAGCAGTACTTC.

V is TRBV20-1 and J is TRBJ1-1; D is possibly TRBD1 (6 bases). Trimming took off 5 bases at V and 4 bases at J, with 17 bases between the two ends. The CDR3 is 14 amino acids. CDR1 and CDR2 from the germline V gene are DFQATT and SNEGSKA (reference sequence). The CDR3 DNA follows: TGCAGTGCTCCGCTCGCCGGGACAACCACTGAAGCTTTCTTT. Amino acid sequence: CSAPLAGTTTEAFF.

The V and J genes are TRBV20-1 and TRBJ2-1; 12 bases match TRBD2. CDR3 length equals 18 residues. Germline V CDR1 and CDR2: DFQATT, SNEGSKA (reference sequence). J gave up 0 bases and V 2 bases, and 8 bases lay outside the gene matches. The CDR3 nucleotides are TGCAGTGCTAGATCCCGGCTAGCGGGAGGGGACTCCTACAATGAGCAGTTCTTC. It encodes CSARSRLAGGDSYNEQFF.

This clonotype came up a few times. The chain recombines TRBV7-3 with TRBJ2-1; no firm D call. The CDR3 covers 13 residues. V shed 2 bases and J shed 5 bases, with 7 bases lying between them. Germline V gene sequence: CDR1 SGHTA, CDR2 FQGTGA. The chain's CDR3 is CASSLSPNNEQFF. For the CDR3, the DNA is TGTGCCAGCAGCTTATCGCCGAACAATGAGCAGTTCTTC.

The chain employs TRBV4-2 and TRBJ1-3; tentative D call: TRBD1 (5 bases). The germline V gene encodes CDR1 LGHNA and CDR2 YNFKEQ. CDR3 size: 14 residues. V dropped 4 bases and J dropped 3 bases, with 10 bases sitting between them. As DNA, the CDR3 is TGTGCCAGCAGCCGAGGGACCGATGGAAACACCATATATTTT. Its protein product is CASSRGTDGNTIYF.

This clonotype was counted a few times. This chain connects TRBV20-1 to TRBJ1-4, with 7 bases aligning to TRBD1. J gave up 8 bases and V 6 bases, and 12 bases lay outside the gene matches. CDR3 length: 14 amino acids. The V gene's germline CDR1 is DFQATT and CDR2 SNEGSKA (reference sequence). The CDR3 DNA reads TGCAGTGCCCGGGGGGACAGTAGATTCGAAAAACTGTTTTTT. This gives the protein CSARGDSRFEKLFF.